A selection of T cell receptor beta chains follows, all from one sample in a study of cytomegalovirus exposure and HLA in healthy donors. Sequencing used immunoSEQ multiplex PCR; TCRdb keeps in-frame clones, though not all of them. The sample holds more than 150,000 clones, 84% seen once. Source material: PBMCs. Receptors were obtained from a young man in good health and CMV-seropositive. CDR3s include the opening cysteine and the closing phenylalanine or tryptophan. D genes are given only for firm matches. Clone size appears in some rows only: once, few, many, or a class for an expanded clone.

d_call	clone_size	v_call	j_call	cdr3_nt	cdr3_aa
NA	once	TRBV4-3	TRBJ1-4	TGCGCCAGCGCCCCCCCAGCAACTAATGAAAAACTGTTTTTT	CASAPPATNEKLFF
TRBD1	NA	TRBV7-2	TRBJ2-5	TGTGCCAGCAGCCCCACCTCGACAGGGCTTCGGGAGACCCAGTACTTC	CASSPTSTGLRETQYF
NA	NA	TRBV6-7	TRBJ1-3	TGTGCCAGCACGCGAGGAGGAAACACCATATATTTT	CASTRGGNTIYF
TRBD2	NA	TRBV9	TRBJ2-7	TGTGCCAGCAGCCCGCGACTAGCGGGAGTTTCGGGCGAGCAGTACTTC	CASSPRLAGVSGEQYF
NA	NA	TRBV23-1	TRBJ2-1	TGCGCCAGCGCCCCGCGCCACAATGAGCAGTTCTTC	CASAPRHNEQFF
TRBD1	NA	TRBV28	TRBJ1-2	TGTGCCAGCAGTTTACCCCTGGGAGAGGGGGCGGGTGTCACCTTC	CASSLPLGEGAGVTF
TRBD1	NA	TRBV6-4	TRBJ1-2	TGTGCCAGCAGCCGGACTCAGGGGGCGTTGGATGGCTACACCTTC	CASSRTQGALDGYTF
TRBD2	few	TRBV7-2	TRBJ2-1	TGTGCCAGCAGCTTCGGCGGGAGGGAGGTCAATGAGCAGTTCTTC	CASSFGGREVNEQFF
TRBD2	few	TRBV5-3	TRBJ2-7	TGTGCCAGAAGCCCTTACGGGCTAGCGGGAGGGCCTGGTTACTACGAGCAGTACTTC	CARSPYGLAGGPGYYEQYF
TRBD2	once	TRBV27	TRBJ2-3	TGTGCCAGCAGTAGCCCTAGCGGGAGGGGCACAGATACGCAGTATTTT	CASSSPSGRGTDTQYF
TRBD2	NA	TRBV4-3	TRBJ2-7	TGCGCCAGCAGCCTTCATGGACTAGCGGGAGTTCGAGAGCAGTACTTC	CASSLHGLAGVREQYF
NA	NA	TRBV7-6	TRBJ2-7	TGTGCCAGCAGCACCGCCGAGGGCAGCTACGAGCAGTACTTC	CASSTAEGSYEQYF
NA	NA	TRBV2	TRBJ1-1	TGTGCCAGCAGCCAAGGGGTTACCACTGAAGCTTTCTTT	CASSQGVTTEAFF